The 27 T cell receptor beta chains below were found in one sample sequenced in a study of cytomegalovirus exposure and HLA in healthy donors. 13 Jbeta primers and 60 Vbeta primers were used for the PCR. The method was immunoSEQ multiplex PCR; TCRdb's version includes in-frame clones alone and lacks a portion of them. In the table there are about 150,000 clones, 80% of which are singletons. The specimen sequenced was PBMCs. These receptors were collected from a man aged 25-45 years in good health and CMV-seropositive.

A single count supports this clone. The chain uses TRBV29-1 and TRBJ1-5, with 11 bases identical to TRBD1. The V gene's germline CDR1 is SQVTM and CDR2 ANQGSEA. The V and J ends lost 2 bases and 5 bases, in that order; junction bases with no gene match: 14. There are 18 residues in the CDR3. CDR3 sequence: CSVESPRDRGAGDQPQHF. The CDR3 nucleotides read TGCAGCGTTGAAAGTCCTCGGGACAGGGGGGCTGGAGATCAGCCCCAGCATTTT.

This clone was seen once. The sample holds other DNA sequences that translate to the same CDR3. V usage is TRBV2 and J usage is TRBJ2-7; D gene ambiguous. Germline CDR1 and CDR2: SNHLY and FYNNEI. V lost 6 bases to trimming and J lost 3 bases, with 6 bases between them. This CDR3 has 11 residues. The CDR3 DNA reads TGTGCCAGCAGCGGTAGCTACGAGCAGTACTTC. It codes for CASSGSYEQYF.

The chain combines TRBV25-1 with TRBJ1-6; no clear D. Germline assignment: CDR1 MGHDK and CDR2 SYGVNS. Trimming removed 11 bases at V and 5 bases at J, with 19 bases between. The CDR3 extends over 15 amino acids. In DNA, the CDR3 is TGTGCCTCAGGAGGGCACACGGGCGATAATTCACCCCTCCACTTT. It translates to CASGGHTGDNSPLHF. The full variable domain, in which reference TRBV25-1 and TRBJ1-6 provide the parts outside the CDR3, is EADIYQTPRYLVIGTGKKITLECSQTMGHDKMYWYQQDPGMELHLIHYSYGVNSTEKGDLSSESTVSRIRTEHFPLTLESARPSHTSQYLCASGGHTGDNSPLHFGNGTRLTVT.

The chain uses TRBV11-2 and TRBJ1-1; 8 bases are shared with TRBD1. CDR3 length equals 17 residues. Trimming removed 0 bases from V and 4 bases from J; junction bases left unmatched: 10. CDR1 is SGHAT, CDR2 FQNNGV, per germline. In DNA, the CDR3 is TGTGCCAGCAGCTTAGATTTGCAGGGGGCAATTGGCACTGAAGCTTTCTTT. This codes for CASSLDLQGAIGTEAFF.

V and J are TRBV4-1 and TRBJ1-2; TRBD1 matches 10 bases. CDR3 length: 16 residues. V gave up 6 bases and J gave up 0 bases; unmatched junction bases: 7. Per germline, CDR1 MGHRA and CDR2 YSYEKL. CDR3 coding DNA: TGCGCCAGCAGTCACGGACAGGGGGAAACTAACTATGGCTACACCTTC. Its protein is CASSHGQGETNYGYTF.

This chain links TRBV4-3 with TRBJ2-1; D uncertain. V was clipped by 4 bases and J by 5 bases, with 9 bases between them. CDR3 length equals 13 residues. Per the germline V gene, CDR1 is LGHNA and CDR2 is YSLEER. DNA for the CDR3: TGCGCCAGCAGCCCCCGCAGGAACAATGAGCAGTTCTTC. Encoded protein: CASSPRRNNEQFF.

This clone came up once. The rearrangement uses TRBV27 and TRBJ2-7; 8 nucleotides line up with TRBD2. The CDR3 extends over 16 amino acids. In germline, CDR1 is MNHEY, CDR2 SMNVEV (reference sequence). V lost 0 bases to trimming and J lost 4 bases; unmatched junction nucleotides: 8. The CDR3 protein is CASSLSATGTRYEQYF. CDR3 DNA: TGTGCCAGCAGTTTATCAGCTACCGGGACTAGGTACGAGCAGTACTTC.

J is TRBJ1-1 and V is TRBV7-9; the D is unclear. Trimming stripped 2 bases from V and 3 bases from J, with 7 bases between. The CDR3 contains 13 residues. The V gene's germline CDR1 is SEHNR and CDR2 FQNEAQ (reference sequence). The DNA for the CDR3 is TGTGCCAGCAGCTTATCACGAGACACTGAAGCTTTCTTT. Its translation: CASSLSRDTEAFF.

The chain recombines TRBV9 with TRBJ2-1; 11 nucleotides align to TRBD2. There are 15 residues in the CDR3. Unmatched junction bases numbered 0, after V lost 0 bases and J lost 4 bases. The germline V gene has CDR1 SGDLS and CDR2 YYNGEE. The CDR3 DNA follows: TGTGCCAGCAGCGTAGGACTAGCGGGGTACAATGAGCAGTTCTTC. Protein: CASSVGLAGYNEQFF.

This rearrangement joins TRBV6-4 to TRBJ2-2; a possible D gene is TRBD1 (6 bases). The germline gives CDR1 MRHNA, CDR2 SNTAGT. The CDR3 spans 14 residues. V shed 6 bases and J shed 2 bases, with 10 bases lying between them. Written as DNA, the CDR3 is TGTGCCAGCAGGCAGGACAGAAACACCGGGGAGCTGTTTTTT. This translates into CASRQDRNTGELFF.

The J gene is TRBJ2-3, the V gene TRBV30; TRBD2 matches at 9 bases. CDR1 and CDR2 from the germline V gene are GTSNPN and SVGIG (reference sequence). The length of the CDR3 is 14 residues. Trimming removed 4 bases from V and 2 bases from J; junction bases left unmatched: 4. CDR3 protein: CAWTGGRATDTQYF. CDR3 in DNA: TGTGCCTGGACGGGCGGGAGGGCCACAGATACGCAGTATTTT.

The chain joins TRBV12-5 to TRBJ1-1; 8 nucleotides match TRBD1. There are 19 residues in the CDR3. In germline, CDR1 is LGHNT, CDR2 FRNRAP. Trimming cost V 7 bases and J 0 bases; bases outside gene matches: 19. In nucleotides, the CDR3 is TGTGCTAGTGCCGATACCTTTGGACAGGGACGATCGTTGAACACTGAAGCTTTCTTT. It yields the protein CASADTFGQGRSLNTEAFF.

J is TRBJ1-1 and V is TRBV5-1; 7 positions match TRBD1. Germline values: CDR1 SGHRS, CDR2 YFSETQ. The V gene end was trimmed by 3 bases and the J gene end by 1 base; junction bases not matched to a gene: 3. CDR3 length equals 14 residues. For the CDR3, the DNA is TGCGCCAGCAGCTCCAGGACAGGGAACACTGAAGCTTTCTTT. This translates into CASSSRTGNTEAFF.

This clone appeared once. The chain couples TRBV5-4 to TRBJ2-2, with 9 bases lining up with TRBD1. The CDR3 sequence is 14 residues long. The V gene end was trimmed by 3 bases and the J gene end by 7 bases; junction bases not matched to a gene: 4. Germline CDR1 is SGHNT and CDR2 is YYREEE (reference sequence). CDR3 coding DNA: TGTGCCAGCAGCTACAGGGGGCTGAGCGGGGAGCTGTTTTTT. Protein product: CASSYRGLSGELFF.

V gene TRBV13 combines with J gene TRBJ2-7, with 14 bases aligning to TRBD2. The CDR3 loop spans 16 amino acids. Per the germline V gene, CDR1 is PRHDT and CDR2 is FYEKMQ (reference sequence). The V gene end was trimmed by 7 bases and the J gene end by 6 bases; junction bases not matched to a gene: 11. CDR3 sequence (DNA): TGTGCCAGCACCAGGACTAGCGGGGGGACGATACCCGAGCAGTACTTC. Translating it yields CASTRTSGGTIPEQYF. The entire variable domain, with the rest obtained from reference TRBV13 and TRBJ2-7, is as follows: AAGVIQSPRHLIKEKRETATLKCYPIPRHDTVYWYQQGPGQDPQFLISFYEKMQSDKGSIPDRFSAQQFSDYHSELNMSSLELGDSALYFCASTRTSGGTIPEQYFGPGTRLTVT.

This clone was counted a single time. The J gene is TRBJ2-1, the V gene TRBV7-9; D gene uncertain. The CDR3 extends over 14 amino acids. V was clipped by 1 base and J by 3 bases, with 7 bases between them. Germline V gene lookup returns CDR1 SEHNR and CDR2 FQNEAQ (reference sequence). The CDR3 protein is CASSLDADYNEQFF. The CDR3 nucleotides read TGTGCCAGCAGCTTAGATGCGGACTACAATGAGCAGTTCTTC.

V is TRBV6-5 and J is TRBJ2-7; 8 bases are shared with TRBD1. The CDR3 consists of 13 residues. From germline, CDR1 is MNHEY and CDR2 SVGAGI. J gave up 3 bases and V 6 bases, and 4 bases lay outside the gene matches. The CDR3 DNA sequence: TGTGCCAGCAGGGACAGGGTCGACTACGAGCAGTACTTC. This gives the protein CASRDRVDYEQYF.

The chain uses TRBV13 and TRBJ2-2; no definite D call. CDR1 and CDR2 from the germline V gene are PRHDT and FYEKMQ (reference sequence). This CDR3 is 15 amino acids long. V lost 2 bases and J lost 4, with 11 bases in between. CDR3 protein: CASSLSLGGTGELFF. Here the CDR3 DNA reads TGTGCCAGCAGCTTATCCCTAGGCGGCACCGGGGAGCTGTTTTTT. The variable domain in full, with the rest retrieved from reference TRBV13 and TRBJ2-2, is AAGVIQSPRHLIKEKRETATLKCYPIPRHDTVYWYQQGPGQDPQFLISFYEKMQSDKGSIPDRFSAQQFSDYHSELNMSSLELGDSALYFCASSLSLGGTGELFFGEGSRLTVL.

This clone was recorded only once. The genes are TRBV27 and TRBJ1-4; D call uncertain. The CDR3 has 18 residues. Germline V CDR1 and CDR2: MNHEY, SMNVEV (reference sequence). V lost 6 bases and J lost 7, with 27 bases in between. CDR3 in amino acids: CASSPSFPPQRAGEKLFF. CDR3 DNA: TGTGCCAGCAGCCCCTCCTTTCCTCCTCAACGGGCGGGTGAAAAACTGTTTTTT.

The chain has TRBV7-2 and TRBJ2-1; weak D call: TRBD1 (6 bases). The CDR3 is 15 amino acids. V gave up 1 base and J gave up 7 bases, with 14 bases separating them. The germline CDR1 and CDR2 sequences are SGHTA and FQGNSA. The CDR3 here is CASSLGLQGGNEQFF. The CDR3 DNA reads as TGTGCCAGCAGCTTAGGACTACAGGGTGGTAATGAGCAGTTCTTC.

The chain carries TRBV7-3 and TRBJ2-1, with D perhaps matching TRBD1 (6 bases). Trimming removed 5 bases at V and 9 bases at J, with 20 bases between. This CDR3 is built from 15 residues. Per the germline V gene, CDR1 is SGHTA and CDR2 is FQGTGA. The CDR3 DNA is TGTGCCAGCAGCCTACAGGGAGTAGGGGGTGGTGAGCAGTTCTTC. Translated: CASSLQGVGGGEQFF.

J is TRBJ1-2 and V is TRBV5-6; a weak D match, TRBD1 (6 bases). Germline V CDR1 and CDR2: SGHDT, YYEEEE. The CDR3 is made up of 13 amino acids. V was clipped by 0 bases and J by 3 bases, with 6 bases between them. CDR3 loop: CASSLDRDYGYTF. The CDR3 DNA sequence: TGTGCCAGCAGCTTGGACAGGGACTATGGCTACACCTTC.

This clone was picked up a small number of times. The J gene is TRBJ1-6, the V gene TRBV4-2; D possibly corresponds to TRBD1 (6 bases). Germline CDR1 reads LGHNA; CDR2 reads YNFKEQ. This CDR3 region has 15 residues. V was cut by 0 bases and J by 9 bases, with 12 bases left in between. The CDR3 coding sequence is TGTGCCAGCAGCCAAGACCCGGGGGGCGGTTCACCCCTCCACTTT. Amino acids: CASSQDPGGGSPLHF.

The V gene is TRBV27, the J gene TRBJ2-5, with D maybe TRBD2 (5 bases). V was trimmed by 3 bases and J by 4 bases, leaving 15 bases between them. Germline V CDR1 and CDR2: MNHEY, SMNVEV (reference sequence). The CDR3 contains 15 residues. The CDR3 region has the DNA TGTGCCAGCAGTTTCTCTGCGGGTACCCTAGAGACCCAGTACTTC. Translation: CASSFSAGTLETQYF.

The chain uses TRBV7-9 and TRBJ2-5, with no clear D. The V and J ends lost 5 bases and 5 bases respectively, with 18 bases between them. This CDR3 spans 15 amino acids. Looked up from germline, CDR1 is SEHNR and CDR2 is FQNEAQ (reference sequence). The CDR3 spells CASSHDYQARETQYF. DNA for the CDR3: TGTGCCAGCAGCCACGATTACCAGGCCCGCGAGACCCAGTACTTC.

This rearrangement joins TRBV5-1 to TRBJ2-7; possible D gene TRBD1, 5 bases. The CDR3 is 12 amino acids. V was shortened by 4 bases and J by 12 bases, with 17 bases between the two germline ends. Germline V gene sequence: CDR1 SGHRS, CDR2 YFSETQ. CDR3 protein: CASSLPLGVPYF. DNA for the CDR3: TGCGCCAGCAGCCTCCCGTTAGGGGTTCCGTACTTC. Complete variable domain (other parts from reference TRBV5-1 and TRBJ2-7): KAGVTQTPRYLIKTRGQQVTLSCSPISGHRSVSWYQQTPGQGLQFLFEYFSETQRNKGNFPGRFSGRQFSNSRSEMNVSTLELGDSALYLCASSLPLGVPYFGPGTRLTVT.

The V call is TRBV7-2, the J call TRBJ2-5, with TRBD2 matching over 12 bases. Germline values: CDR1 SGHTA, CDR2 FQGNSA. The length of the CDR3 is 17 residues. V shed 5 bases, J shed 2 bases, and the junction held 9 bases outside the gene matches. CDR3 sequence (DNA): TGTGCCAGCAGCCCGGGGTCCCTAGCGGGGGGGCAAGAGACCCAGTACTTC. Protein sequence: CASSPGSLAGGQETQYF. Filled out from reference TRBV7-2 and TRBJ2-5, the complete variable domain reads GAGVSQSPSNKVTEKGKDVELRCDPISGHTALYWYRQSLGQGLEFLIYFQGNSAPDKSGLPSDRFSAERTGGSVSTLTIQRTQQEDSAVYLCASSPGSLAGGQETQYFGPGTRLLVL.